Following are 7 T cell receptor beta chains from one sample sequenced in a study of Graves' ophthalmopathy and Graves' hyperthyroidism. RNA transcripts served as template for amplifying TCR beta CDR3 sequences. Second-round multiplex PCR came after a first-round RT-PCR that employed HTBI primers. TCRdb re-called the multiplex PCR reads with MiXCR, one entry per CDR3 protein. The sample holds approximately 640,000 distinct CDR3 sequences, 35% to 45% seen once. The sample taken for sequencing was peripheral blood. The source of these receptors is an adult man with Graves' ophthalmopathy.

The sample holds a few counts of this clonotype. The V call is TRBV6-6, the J call TRBJ1-1, with D hard to call. The CDR3 loop spans 14 amino acids. The germline gives CDR1 MNHNY, CDR2 SVGAGI (reference sequence). The V end lost 1 base, the J end lost 0 bases, and 6 bases lay between the germline ends. The CDR3 DNA follows: TGTGCCAGCAGTTACTTCGACCTGAACACTGAAGCTTTCTTT. As protein: CASSYFDLNTEAFF.

As for this clonotype: A clone one base away is much larger, so this may be a read error. The chain carries TRBV7-4 and TRBJ1-1, with D uncertain. V lost 7 bases and J lost 6, with 21 bases in between. The CDR3 covers 15 residues. Germline CDR1 and CDR2: SGHVT and SQSDAQ. As DNA, the CDR3 is TGTGCCAGCACCCCCGGACTGGTGGCGGAAGCTGAAGCTTTCTTT. Protein product: CASTPGLVAEAEAFF. The full variable domain, rest sourced from reference TRBV7-4 and TRBJ1-1, is GAGVSQSPRYKVAKRGRDVALRCDSISGHVTLYWYRQTLGQGSEVLTYSQSDAQRDKSGRPSGRFSAERPERSVSTLKIQRTEQGDSAVYLCASTPGLVAEAEAFFGQGTRLTVV.

About this clonotype itself: Just one base apart from a much larger clone, this may be a read error. The chain has TRBV7-9 and TRBJ1-1; D not certain. The CDR3 sequence is 14 residues long. Germline loops: CDR1 SEHNR, CDR2 FQNEAQ (reference sequence). The CDR3, as DNA: TGTGCCAGCAGCTTTGGTATGGGTTTGACTGGAGCTTTCTTT. This gives the protein CASSFGMGLTGAFF.

The chain links TRBV6-4 to TRBJ2-7, with 7 bases identical to TRBD1. The CDR3 runs 15 residues. V gave up 3 bases and J gave up 1 base; unmatched junction bases: 6. In germline, CDR1 is MRHNA, CDR2 SNTAGT. The CDR3 DNA follows: TGTGCCAGCAGTGAAGGGACAGACCCTTCCTACGAGCAGTACTTC. Translation: CASSEGTDPSYEQYF.

In its sample, this clonotype was seen once. This chain connects TRBV20-1 to TRBJ1-5, with 10 bases lining up with TRBD1. The CDR3 totals 14 residues. CDR1 and CDR2 from the germline V gene are DFQATT and SNEGSKA (reference sequence). Trimming took 5 bases from V and 6 from J; bases not matched to a gene: 7. The CDR3 nucleotides read TGCAGTGCTCCCAGGACAGGGGGAAGTCAGCCCCAGCATTTT. This translates into CSAPRTGGSQPQHF.

Points on this clonotype: A much larger clone sits a single nucleotide away, making a read error possible. The rearrangement links TRBV7-2 to TRBJ2-5, with 8 bases fitting TRBD2. This CDR3 region has 15 residues. The V segment lost 3 bases and the J segment 4 bases; nucleotides outside the gene matches: 7. Germline lookup yields CDR1 SGHTA and CDR2 FQGNSA. CDR3 coding DNA: TGTGCCAGCAGCTTGGAAGCGGGGGCTGCAGAGACCCAGTACTTC. It codes for CASSLEAGAAETQYF.

This clonotype was recorded a few times. The chain links TRBV10-3 to TRBJ1-4; D unclear. From germline, CDR1 is ENHRY and CDR2 SYGVKD. The V end was cut by 10 bases, the J end by 8 bases, with 20 bases between. This CDR3 has 14 amino acids. The chain's CDR3 is CASRIQRREEKLFF. The CDR3 DNA sequence: TGTGCCAGCAGAATACAGCGGCGGGAAGAAAAACTGTTTTTT.